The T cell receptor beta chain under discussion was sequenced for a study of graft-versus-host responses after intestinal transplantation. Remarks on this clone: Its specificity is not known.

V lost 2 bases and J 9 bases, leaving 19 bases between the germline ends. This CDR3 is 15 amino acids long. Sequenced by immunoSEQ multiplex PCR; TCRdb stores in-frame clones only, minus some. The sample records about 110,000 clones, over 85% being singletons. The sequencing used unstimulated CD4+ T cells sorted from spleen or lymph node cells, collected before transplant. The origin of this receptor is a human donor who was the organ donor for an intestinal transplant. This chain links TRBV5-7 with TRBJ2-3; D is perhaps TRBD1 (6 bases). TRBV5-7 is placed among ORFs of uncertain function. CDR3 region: CASSFIRGRWETQYF. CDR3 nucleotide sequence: TGTGCCAGCAGCTTTATAAGGGGGAGATGGGAAACGCAGTATTTT.